A selection of T cell receptor beta chains follows, all from one sample in a study of T cell responses to AZD1222 COVID-19 vaccine. Profiled with immunoSEQ multiplex PCR; TCRdb holds only in-frame clones, not every one. The data show approximately 100,000 clones, 93% seen once. This sample comprised peripheral blood, obtained on day 0 of AZD1222 vaccination. These receptors were taken from an adult in good health. Each CDR3 is given with its conserved first and last residue. The D gene is left open where the match is weak. Expanded clones get a size class; other rows say once, few or many, or leave the size out.

J: TRBJ2-5
V: TRBV6-5
D: NA
size: NA
DNA: TGTGCCAGCAGTTTCACGGCCGGGACTCAAGAGACCCAGTACTTC
CDR3: CASSFTAGTQETQYF

J: TRBJ1-1
V: TRBV28
D: TRBD1
size: NA
DNA: TGTGCCAGCGCCCGGACAGGGTTGAACACTGAAGCTTTCTTT
CDR3: CASARTGLNTEAFF

J: TRBJ1-1
V: TRBV7-9
D: NA
size: NA
DNA: TGTGCCAGCAGCCCGAGCGGGGCTGAAGCTTTCTTT
CDR3: CASSPSGAEAFF

J: TRBJ2-1
V: TRBV5-1
D: TRBD2
size: NA
DNA: TGCGCCAGCAGCTTGGGCCTAGCGGGAGTAAACCGGAATGAGCAGTTCTTC
CDR3: CASSLGLAGVNRNEQFF

J: TRBJ1-4
V: TRBV5-1
D: NA
size: once
DNA: TGCGCCAGCAGCTCGACCGGAGTGGAGGAAAAACTGTTTTTT
CDR3: CASSSTGVEEKLFF

J: TRBJ2-7
V: TRBV28
D: NA
size: NA
DNA: TGTGCCAGCAGTGCCGTCGGGCCCTTTAGATACGAGCAGTACTTC
CDR3: CASSAVGPFRYEQYF

J: TRBJ1-5
V: TRBV28
D: NA
size: NA
DNA: TGTGCCAGCAGTTTACTTGGGTCAGCAGGGATATTCCAGCATTTT
CDR3: CASSLLGSAGIFQHF

J: TRBJ1-1
V: TRBV11-3
D: NA
size: NA
DNA: TGTGCCAGCAGCTTAGGGTCGCGTTTAATGAACACTGAAGCTTTCTTT
CDR3: CASSLGSRLMNTEAFF

J: TRBJ2-2
V: TRBV7-2
D: NA
size: once
DNA: TGTGCCAGCAGCGTCGCAGGACTCCGGACCGGGGAGCTGTTTTTT
CDR3: CASSVAGLRTGELFF

J: TRBJ1-5
V: TRBV12-3/TRBV12-4
D: NA
size: NA
DNA: TGTGCCAGCTCCCTACGCGGAAGTCAGCCCCAGCATTTT
CDR3: CASSLRGSQPQHF